This T cell receptor beta chain was found in a study of T cells in narcolepsy. Study-level results: Reportedly, autoreactive clonotypes were serially detected in patients' blood but not controls'. Same-patient CSF and blood CD4+ T cell clonotypes included HCRT-specific and TRIB2-specific autoreactive ones.

Germline loops: CDR1 MDHEN, CDR2 SYDVKM. The CDR3 spans 14 residues. V lost 5 bases to trimming and J lost 0 bases; unmatched junction nucleotides: 3. Here immunoSEQ multiplex PCR was the method, and the copy in TCRdb shows in-frame clones only, minus some. This table has about 40,000 clones, approximately 89% appearing once. To note about this clone: Antigen specificity is unknown.

The sequence came from a human donor with narcolepsy. Sequenced material: CD45RA- memory CD4+ T cells from PBMCs. The chain combines TRBV28 with TRBJ2-7, with 8 bases lining up with TRBD2. CDR3 region: CASSQRGTSYEQYF. CDR3 nucleotides: TGTGCCAGCAGTCAGCGGGGGACCTCCTACGAGCAGTACTTC.